This T cell receptor (beta chain) emerged from a study of radiation and T cells in renal cell carcinoma. Time point given: blood 2 weeks post-SBRT. Treatment specified: 15 Gy SBRT to primary tumor, nephrectomy 4 weeks later. TCRdb's copy holds only in-frame clones and misses some; the assay was immunoSEQ multiplex PCR. Of about 150,000 clones in the sample, over 80% were seen once. The CDR3 spans 15 residues. CDR1 and CDR2 (germline): KGHSH, LQKENI. The ends lost 6 bases at V and 8 bases at J; junction bases unmatched: 8. This clone appeared a single time. The specimen comprised blood, sampled from a patient whose treatment included radiotherapy and nephrectomy. The receptor comes from a woman aged 45-65 years with renal cell carcinoma. This chain joins TRBV18 and TRBJ1-4; 11 nucleotides agree with TRBD1. CDR3 sequence: CASSPGTGGAEKLFF. CDR3 nucleotide sequence: TGTGCCAGCTCTCCAGGGACAGGGGGGGCCGAAAAACTGTTTTTT.